This T cell receptor beta chain originates from a study of blood T cell repertoires in COVID-19. The CDR3 extends over 12 amino acids. Germline loops: CDR1 SQVTM, CDR2 ANQGSEA. The V gene end was trimmed by 7 bases and the J gene end by 3 bases; junction bases not matched to a gene: 2. Produced via immunoSEQ multiplex PCR; TCRdb's table is partial and in-frame only. The sample has around 110,000 clones; over 70% are singletons. The clonotype was recovered from a woman aged 70-85 years with acute or convalescent COVID-19. The V call is TRBV29-1, the J call TRBJ2-7, with 11 bases matching TRBD1. The source material was peripheral blood. CDR3 loop: CSGGQGVYEQYF. The CDR3 DNA sequence: TGCAGCGGGGGACAGGGGGTCTACGAGCAGTACTTC.